Presented here are 3 T cell receptor beta chains from one specimen sequenced in a study of T cells in Graves' hyperthyroidism and ophthalmopathy. Amplification of TCR beta CDR3 regions used RNA as the template. In the first-round RT-PCR of the TCR CDR3, the HTBI primer set was used. TCRdb called the multiplex PCR reads again in MiXCR, with one record for every CDR3 protein. The table has 400,000 or so distinct CDR3 sequences, more than 12% seen once; the top ten hold 25% to 30%. Sequencing was carried out using blood. The source of these receptors is a man aged 50 to 60 with Graves' ophthalmopathy.

In its sample, this clonotype was seen many times. The chain is built from TRBV20-1 and TRBJ1-4; 7 bases are a match to TRBD1. The germline V gene has CDR1 DFQATT and CDR2 SNEGSKA (reference sequence). V dropped 4 bases and J dropped 3; count of bases not matched to a gene: 5. This CDR3 comprises 14 residues. CDR3: CSATDRVANEKLFF. CDR3 sequence (DNA): TGCAGTGCTACCGACAGGGTTGCTAATGAAAAACTGTTTTTT.

This rearrangement joins TRBV19 to TRBJ2-5; no reliable D call. The CDR3 runs to 13 residues. V lost 4 bases to trimming and J lost 5 bases, with 11 bases between them. From germline, CDR1 is LNHDA and CDR2 SQIVND (reference sequence). In nucleotides, the CDR3 is TGTGCCAGTAGTAGAAGGTCTCGGGAGACCCAGTACTTC. It is translated as CASSRRSRETQYF.

This sequence joins TRBV29-1 and TRBJ2-5; a possible D gene is TRBD2 (6 bases). Germline lookup yields CDR1 SQVTM and CDR2 ANQGSEA. The CDR3 length is 13 residues. The CDR3, as DNA: TGCAGTTACCTTGATGCGGGGTCGGAGACCCAGTACTTC. It translates to CSYLDAGSETQYF.